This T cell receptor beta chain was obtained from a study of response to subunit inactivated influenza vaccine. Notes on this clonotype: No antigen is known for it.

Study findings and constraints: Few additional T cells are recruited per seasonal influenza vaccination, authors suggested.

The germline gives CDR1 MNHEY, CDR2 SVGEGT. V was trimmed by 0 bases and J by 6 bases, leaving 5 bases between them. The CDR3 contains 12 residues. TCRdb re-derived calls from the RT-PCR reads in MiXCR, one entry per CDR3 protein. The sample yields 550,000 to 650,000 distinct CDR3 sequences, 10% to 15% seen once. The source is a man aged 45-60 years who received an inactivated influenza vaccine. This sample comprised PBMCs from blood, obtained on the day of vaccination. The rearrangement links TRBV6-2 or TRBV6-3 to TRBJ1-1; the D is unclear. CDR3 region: CASSYSHSEAFF. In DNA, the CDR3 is TGTGCCAGCAGTTACTCGCACTCTGAAGCTTTCTTT.